The next 18 T cell receptor beta chains were all read from a single sample in a study of tissue T cells after allogeneic stem cell transplantation. Measured with immunoSEQ multiplex PCR; TCRdb has only the in-frame clones, and not every one. The sample comprises approximately 5,800 clones, approximately 80% of which are singletons, and over 5% rests with the top ten. The sample consisted of blood, taken before transplantation. The receptors were gathered from a man aged 40 to 69 who later had graft-versus-host disease after an allogeneic stem cell transplant.

The gene calls are TRBV7-2 and TRBJ1-5; D is perhaps TRBD1 (6 bases). Trimming left V 5 bases short and J 1 base short, with 12 bases between. The CDR3 spans 15 residues. CDR1 and CDR2 (germline): SGHTA, FQGNSA. The CDR3 loop is CASSNQGTSNQPQHF. The CDR3 region has the DNA TGTGCCAGCAGCAATCAGGGGACGAGCAATCAGCCCCAGCATTTT.

Comment on this clone: Other DNA sequences in the same sample also yield this CDR3. The chain recombines TRBV6-5 with TRBJ2-5, with a tentative D call TRBD2 (5 bases). The CDR3 extends over 13 amino acids. The V and J ends lost 0 bases and 5 bases respectively, with 7 bases between them. Looked up from germline, CDR1 is MNHEY and CDR2 is SVGAGI. Written as DNA, the CDR3 is TGTGCCAGCAGTTACTCAGGACTGGAGACCCAGTACTTC. The encoded protein is CASSYSGLETQYF.

The chain has TRBV4-1 and TRBJ2-2; D unresolved. CDR1 and CDR2 from the germline V gene are MGHRA and YSYEKL. The V end lost 2 bases, the J end lost 4 bases, and 2 bases lay between the germline ends. The CDR3 runs to 12 residues. The CDR3 DNA reads as TGCGCCAGCAGCCAAATCACCGGGGAGCTGTTTTTT. This gives the protein CASSQITGELFF.

The chain recombines TRBV5-1 with TRBJ2-2; D is unresolved. The CDR3 is made up of 14 amino acids. Between the trimmed V and J ends, which lost 4 bases and 5 bases, there was a span of 12 bases. The V gene's germline CDR1 is SGHRS and CDR2 YFSETQ. The CDR3 DNA sequence: TGCGCCAGCAGCCAACGATTTAAGACCGGGGAGCTGTTTTTT. This codes for CASSQRFKTGELFF.

The chain carries TRBV10-2 and TRBJ1-1; unclear D gene. CDR3 length equals 13 residues. Per germline, CDR1 WSHSY and CDR2 SAAADI. Trimming removed 3 bases at V and 4 bases at J, with 9 bases between. The CDR3 region is CASSDTGGTEAFF. In DNA, the CDR3 is TGCGCCAGCAGTGATACGGGAGGCACTGAAGCTTTCTTT.

This chain joins TRBV5-1 and TRBJ1-5; possible D gene TRBD1, 5 bases. The CDR3 is 14 amino acids. V lost 5 bases, J lost 4 bases, and 13 bases lay in between. CDR1 is SGHRS, CDR2 YFSETQ, per germline. The CDR3 DNA reads as TGCGCCAGCAGTTATGGGGACGGAAATCAGCCCCAGCATTTT. Protein sequence: CASSYGDGNQPQHF. Using reference TRBV5-1 and TRBJ1-5 for the parts outside the CDR3, the full variable domain is KAGVTQTPRYLIKTRGQQVTLSCSPISGHRSVSWYQQTPGQGLQFLFEYFSETQRNKGNFPGRFSGRQFSNSRSEMNVSTLELGDSALYLCASSYGDGNQPQHFGDGTRLSIL.

This sequence joins TRBV5-4 and TRBJ1-3, with D perhaps matching TRBD1 (5 bases). The CDR3 is 14 residues long. The V end was cut by 1 base, the J end by 6 bases, with 11 bases between. Germline assignment: CDR1 SGHNT and CDR2 YYREEE (reference sequence). The CDR3 DNA reads TGTGCCAGCAGCTTGTTCGACAGTCTAAACACCATATATTTT. This gives the protein CASSLFDSLNTIYF. The full variable domain, its missing parts supplied by reference TRBV5-4 and TRBJ1-3, is ETGVTQSPTHLIKTRGQQVTLRCSSQSGHNTVSWYQQALGQGPQFIFQYYREEENGRGNFPPRFSGLQFPNYSSELNVNALELDDSALYLCASSLFDSLNTIYFGEGSWLTVV.

The chain combines TRBV3-1 (or the pseudogene TRBV3-2) with TRBJ2-1; D may be TRBD2 (6 bases). The V gene's germline CDR1 is LGHDT and CDR2 YNNKEL (reference sequence). The germline V and J ends were trimmed by 1 base and 7 bases, with 23 bases remaining between them. The CDR3 has 18 amino acids. The CDR3 nucleotides read TGTGCCAGCAGCCAAGGACCCGCTTCCAGCGGGCTATTGAATGAGCAGTTCTTC. It encodes CASSQGPASSGLLNEQFF.

This chain joins TRBV6-6 and TRBJ1-6; no clear D gene. With 5 bases removed from V and 0 bases from J, the gap between germline ends came to 8 bases. The CDR3 has 15 residues. CDR1 and CDR2 (germline): MNHNY, SVGAGI (reference sequence). The CDR3 protein is CASSIAVSYNSPLHF. In DNA form, the CDR3 reads TGTGCCAGCAGTATCGCGGTCTCCTATAATTCACCCCTCCACTTT.

V is TRBV6-5 and J is TRBJ2-3; 7 bases map to TRBD2. V was pared by 7 bases and J by 8 bases, with 15 bases of the junction left unmatched. The CDR3 is made up of 15 amino acids. Germline lookup yields CDR1 MNHEY and CDR2 SVGAGI. Written as DNA, the CDR3 is TGTGCCAGCATTCCGAGGGAGGGCAGGAGGGCTACGCAGTATTTT. The encoded protein is CASIPREGRRATQYF.

This clone was detected only once. The gene calls are TRBV5-1 and TRBJ2-3; 9 bases map to TRBD1. Looked up from germline, CDR1 is SGHRS and CDR2 is YFSETQ. Losses at the gene ends were 4 bases for V and 6 bases for J; bases not matched to a gene: 9. The CDR3 consists of 15 residues. The CDR3 region is CASSGWDRVVDTQYF. The CDR3, as DNA: TGCGCCAGCAGCGGCTGGGACAGGGTGGTCGATACGCAGTATTTT.

The chain joins TRBV5-4 to TRBJ1-1; D remains ambiguous. This CDR3 region has 15 residues. Between the trimmed V and J ends, which lost 0 bases and 7 bases, there was a span of 16 bases. CDR1 is SGHNT and CDR2 is YYREEE in the germline V gene (reference sequence). The CDR3 is CASSLGLNSLYEAFF. The CDR3 DNA sequence: TGTGCCAGCAGCTTGGGTCTGAATAGTTTGTATGAAGCTTTCTTT.

This chain uses TRBV5-1 with TRBJ1-1, with TRBD1 as a possible D gene (5 bases). Germline V gene sequence: CDR1 SGHRS, CDR2 YFSETQ. V gave up 4 bases and J gave up 0 bases, with 13 bases separating them. The CDR3 sequence is 15 residues long. As DNA, the CDR3 is TGCGCCAGCAGCCCGGACACCGGAATGAACACTGAAGCTTTCTTT. Its translation: CASSPDTGMNTEAFF.

The rearrangement joins TRBV2 to TRBJ1-3; TRBD1 is a possible D gene (5 bases). This CDR3 is 15 amino acids long. The V end was cut by 5 bases, the J end by 12 bases, with 23 bases between. In germline, CDR1 is SNHLY, CDR2 FYNNEI. CDR3 DNA sequence: TGTGCCAGCAGTCTCCGGGACGGAGCCGGAAAGGACATATATTTT. Translated, it gives CASSLRDGAGKDIYF.

The rearrangement uses TRBV19 and TRBJ1-2; D not certain. Germline CDR1 reads LNHDA; CDR2 reads SQIVND (reference sequence). The CDR3 contains 16 residues. Trimming pared 4 bases from V and 3 bases from J, leaving 18 bases between. CDR3 region: CASSTLDVRTDYGYTF. The CDR3 coding sequence is TGTGCCAGTAGTACCCTGGACGTACGGACGGACTATGGCTACACCTTC.

This sequence joins TRBV6-1 and TRBJ1-5, with D perhaps matching TRBD1 (5 bases). The CDR3 covers 15 residues. V dropped 3 bases and J dropped 5 bases, with 14 bases sitting between them. CDR1 and CDR2 from the germline V gene are MNHNS and SASEGT. Here the CDR3 DNA reads TGTGCCAGCAGTGAGTGGGGCAGGGCTGATCAGCCCCAGCATTTT. This translates into CASSEWGRADQPQHF.

The rearrangement links TRBV6-5 to TRBJ2-2; TRBD2 agrees at 8 bases. Germline values: CDR1 MNHEY, CDR2 SVGAGI. J was trimmed by 6 bases and V by 5 bases; bases with no gene match: 8. The CDR3 is made up of 15 amino acids. CDR3: CASSQRGGPPGELFF. The CDR3, as DNA: TGTGCCAGCAGTCAACGGGGGGGCCCGCCCGGGGAGCTGTTTTTT.

In its sample, this clone was seen a few times. The gene calls are TRBV28 and TRBJ1-1; D not certain. The CDR3 runs to 15 residues. V lost 1 base and J 7 bases, leaving 16 bases between the germline ends. CDR1 and CDR2 from the germline V gene are MDHEN and SYDVKM. CDR3 sequence (DNA): TGTGCCAGCAGTTTATACGGGAGACCGACTCTTGAAGCTTTCTTT. Amino acids: CASSLYGRPTLEAFF.